The T cell receptor (beta chain) described here comes from a study of regulatory and conventional T cells in RAG deficiency. Genomic DNA came from blood conventional CD4+ T cells gated CD25-low CD127-high. Notes on the study in general: Omenn patients showed >75% Treg-Tconv overlap and shorter CDR3 lengths. RAG-deficient patients showed markedly lower Shannon entropy and higher Simpson indices than control T-cell subsets.

Data came from immunoSEQ multiplex PCR; TCRdb stores just in-frame clones and leaves some out. The top ten hold 1.1% of the sample, which has about 12,000 clones, 85% to 95% seen once. A note on this clone: As yet, its antigen is unknown.

The CDR3 is 13 amino acids. V was shortened by 7 bases and J by 0 bases, with 10 bases between the two germline ends. Germline values: CDR1 MDHEN, CDR2 SYDVKM. These same data were also listed under a study on regulatory T cells. This second report adds: Amplification used 52 TRBV primers and 13 TRBJ primers.

The chain recombines TRBV28 with TRBJ2-7; D remains unclear. The receptor was derived from a human donor in good health. Source material: CD4+ effector T cells sorted from blood. In DNA form, the CDR3 reads TGTGCCAGCAAACGTCTGGGCTCCTACGAGCAGTACTTC. It specifies CASKRLGSYEQYF.